The T cell receptor beta chain under discussion was sequenced for a study of T-cell reconstitution after alpha-beta-depleted transplantation in children. A library of TCRbeta sequences, prepared with unique molecular identifiers, was generated. TCRdb ran MiXCR on the PCR reads and lists one entry per CDR3 protein. The sample consists of some 80,000 distinct CDR3 sequences, around a sixth of them appearing once. The input for sequencing was PBMCs, mostly from graft donor cells, taken 360 days after TCRalphabeta/CD19-depleted stem cell transplant. The TCR was taken from a male patient aged 2-15 years who had a stem cell transplant for acute lymphoblastic leukemia, so the T cells may come from the graft donor.

CDR3 sequence (DNA): TGTGCCAGCAGCCCAGGGAGAACTGAAGCTTTCTTT. It yields the protein CASSPGRTEAFF. The rearrangement links TRBV12-3 or TRBV12-4 to TRBJ1-1; a possible D gene is TRBD1 (5 bases). The CDR3 totals 12 residues. Trimming took off 6 bases at V and 5 bases at J, with 10 bases between the two ends.